This TCR beta chain appears in the sequencing data of a study of response to subunit inactivated influenza vaccine (dated by TCRdb to the late 2010s). For the study in its entirety: The study used deep quantitative T cell receptor repertoire profiling to track responses to a trivalent subunit inactivated influenza vaccine.

General conclusions and limits of the study: According to the authors, only a limited number of new T cells may be recruited by each seasonal influenza vaccination.

The library was built by means of RT-PCR. Sequenced on an Illumina HiSeq 2500. TCRdb reprocessing: public reads trimmed at Q25 with fastp, clones called with MiXCR, in-frame beta chains kept. CDR3 protein sequences are deduplicated, and each keeps its most common genes and DNA. Here the sample has under 950,000 distinct CDR3 sequences; 21% occur a single time. The leading ten clones occupy about 9.4% of the sample. This clonotype was counted between two and nine times. What this receptor recognizes is not known. Base qualities are not provided; no much larger clone lies one nucleotide away. The CDR3 has 12 amino acids, counting the end cysteine and phenylalanine. The entry retains the CDR3 DNA only, 36 bases that are in frame from base 1. The germline V gene encodes CDR1 MDHEN and CDR2 SYDVKM. V sheds 7 bases and J sheds 5 bases, leaving 10 bases between their ends.

This sequence was found in a man aged 45 to 65 who received an inactivated influenza vaccine. Donor details come from another sample of the same person, matched by shared clones. Material: PBMCs from blood, obtained 5 to 6 days after vaccination. The chain joins TRBV28 to TRBJ2-3; the D gene lacks a confident call. This receptor has the CDR3 CASTSLGDTQYF. The DNA reads as follows: TGTGCCAGCACCTCGCTTGGAGATACGCAGTATTTT.